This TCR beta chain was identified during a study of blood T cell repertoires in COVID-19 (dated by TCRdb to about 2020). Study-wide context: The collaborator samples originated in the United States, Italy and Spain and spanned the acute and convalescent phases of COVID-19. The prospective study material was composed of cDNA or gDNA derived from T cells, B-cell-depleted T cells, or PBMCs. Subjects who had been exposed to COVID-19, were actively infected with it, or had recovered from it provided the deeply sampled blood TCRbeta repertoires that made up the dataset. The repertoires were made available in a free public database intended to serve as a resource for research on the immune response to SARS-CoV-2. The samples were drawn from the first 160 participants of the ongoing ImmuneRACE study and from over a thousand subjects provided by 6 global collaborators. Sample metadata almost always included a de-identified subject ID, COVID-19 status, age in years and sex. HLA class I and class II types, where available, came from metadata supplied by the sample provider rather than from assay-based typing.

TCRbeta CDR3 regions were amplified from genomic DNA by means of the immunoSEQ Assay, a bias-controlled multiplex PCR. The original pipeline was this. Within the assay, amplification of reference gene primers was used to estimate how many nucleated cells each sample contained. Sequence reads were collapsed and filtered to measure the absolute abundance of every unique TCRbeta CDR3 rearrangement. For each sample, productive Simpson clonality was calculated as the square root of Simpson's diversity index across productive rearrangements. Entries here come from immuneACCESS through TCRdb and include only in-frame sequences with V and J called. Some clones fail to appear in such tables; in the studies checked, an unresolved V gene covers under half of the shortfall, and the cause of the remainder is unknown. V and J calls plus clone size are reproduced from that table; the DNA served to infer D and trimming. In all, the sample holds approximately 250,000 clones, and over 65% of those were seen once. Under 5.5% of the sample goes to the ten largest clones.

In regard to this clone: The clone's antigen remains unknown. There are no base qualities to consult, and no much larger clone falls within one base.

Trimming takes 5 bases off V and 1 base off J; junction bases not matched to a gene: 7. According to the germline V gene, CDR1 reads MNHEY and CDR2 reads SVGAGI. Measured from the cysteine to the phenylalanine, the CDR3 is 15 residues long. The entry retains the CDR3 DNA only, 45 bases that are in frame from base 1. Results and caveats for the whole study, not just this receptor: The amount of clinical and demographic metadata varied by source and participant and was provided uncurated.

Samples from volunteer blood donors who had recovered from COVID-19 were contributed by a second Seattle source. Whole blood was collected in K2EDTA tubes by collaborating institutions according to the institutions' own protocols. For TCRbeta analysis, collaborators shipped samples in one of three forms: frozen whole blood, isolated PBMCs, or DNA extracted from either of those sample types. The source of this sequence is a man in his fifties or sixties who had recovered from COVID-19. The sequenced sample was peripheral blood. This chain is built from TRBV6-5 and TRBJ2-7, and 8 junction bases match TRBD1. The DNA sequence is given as TGTGCCAGCAGTAGAGGCACAGGGGGGTCCTACGAGCAGTACTTC. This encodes CASSRGTGGSYEQYF.